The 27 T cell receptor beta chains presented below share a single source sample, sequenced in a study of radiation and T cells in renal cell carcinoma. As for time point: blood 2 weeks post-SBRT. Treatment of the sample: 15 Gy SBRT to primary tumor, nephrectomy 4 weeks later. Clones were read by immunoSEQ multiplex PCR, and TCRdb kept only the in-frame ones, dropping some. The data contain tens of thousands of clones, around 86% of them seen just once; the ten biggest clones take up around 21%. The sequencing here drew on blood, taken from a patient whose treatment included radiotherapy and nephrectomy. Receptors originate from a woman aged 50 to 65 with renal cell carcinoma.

CDR3 in amino acids: CASSRGGTTYEQYF. DNA for the CDR3: TGTGCCAGCAGCCGGGGGGGAACGACCTACGAGCAGTACTTC. This chain links TRBV6-6 with TRBJ2-7; 8 bases map to TRBD2. The CDR3 is made up of 14 amino acids. Per germline, CDR1 MNHNY and CDR2 SVGAGI (reference sequence). Germline trimming cut 6 bases from V and 2 bases from J; bases unmatched to any gene: 6.

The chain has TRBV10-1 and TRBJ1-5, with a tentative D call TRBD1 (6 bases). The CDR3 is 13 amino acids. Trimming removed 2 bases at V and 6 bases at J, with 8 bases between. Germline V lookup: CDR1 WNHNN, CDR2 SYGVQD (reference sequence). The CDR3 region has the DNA TGCGCCAGCAGTGAGGGGACACTTCAGCCCCAGCATTTT. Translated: CASSEGTLQPQHF.

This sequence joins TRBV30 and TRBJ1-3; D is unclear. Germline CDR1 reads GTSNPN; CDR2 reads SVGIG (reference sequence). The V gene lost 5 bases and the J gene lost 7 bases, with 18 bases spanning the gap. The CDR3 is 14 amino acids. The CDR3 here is CAWALGRVGNTIYF. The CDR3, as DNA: TGTGCCTGGGCCCTCGGTCGGGTTGGGAACACCATATATTTT.

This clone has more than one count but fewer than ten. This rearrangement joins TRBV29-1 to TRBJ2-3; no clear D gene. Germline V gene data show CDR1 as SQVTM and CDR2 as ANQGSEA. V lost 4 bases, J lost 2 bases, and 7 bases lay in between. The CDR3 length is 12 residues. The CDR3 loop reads CSVAGFTDTQYF. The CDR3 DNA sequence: TGCAGCGTTGCCGGGTTCACAGATACGCAGTATTTT.

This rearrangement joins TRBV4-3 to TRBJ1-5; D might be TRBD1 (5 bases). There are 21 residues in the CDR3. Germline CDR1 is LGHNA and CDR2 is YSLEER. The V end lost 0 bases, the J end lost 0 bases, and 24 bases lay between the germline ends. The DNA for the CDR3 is TGCGCCAGCAGCCAAGATTGGTTTCCGGCAGGGCGGTTGTATAGCAATCAGCCCCAGCATTTT. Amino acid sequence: CASSQDWFPAGRLYSNQPQHF.

The CDR3 DNA follows: TGCGCCAGCACCATGGGACAGGCGAGCTCCTATAATTCACCCCTCCACTTT. Protein product: CASTMGQASSYNSPLHF. The chain joins TRBV5-1 to TRBJ1-6; 8 nucleotides line up with TRBD1. In germline, CDR1 is SGHRS, CDR2 YFSETQ. J was trimmed by 0 bases and V by 6 bases; bases with no gene match: 8. CDR3 length: 17 residues.

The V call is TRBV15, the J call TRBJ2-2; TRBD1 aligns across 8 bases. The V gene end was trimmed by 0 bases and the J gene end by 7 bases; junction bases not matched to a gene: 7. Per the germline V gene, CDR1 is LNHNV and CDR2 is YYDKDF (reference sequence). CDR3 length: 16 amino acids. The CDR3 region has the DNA TGTGCCACCAGCAGAGATCAGCAGGGGGCAGGCGGGGAGCTGTTTTTT. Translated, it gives CATSRDQQGAGGELFF.

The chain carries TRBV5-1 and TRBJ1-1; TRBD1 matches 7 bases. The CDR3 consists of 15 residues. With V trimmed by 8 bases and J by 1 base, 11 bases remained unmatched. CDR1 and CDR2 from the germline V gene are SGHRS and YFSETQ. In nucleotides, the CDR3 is TGCGCCAGTCAACCCTCGACAGGGCGGAACACTGAAGCTTTCTTT. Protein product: CASQPSTGRNTEAFF.

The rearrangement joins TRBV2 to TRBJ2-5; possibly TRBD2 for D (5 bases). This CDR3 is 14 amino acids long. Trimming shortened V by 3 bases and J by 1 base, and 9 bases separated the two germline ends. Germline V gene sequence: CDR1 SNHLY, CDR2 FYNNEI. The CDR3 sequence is CASSDKRIQETQYF. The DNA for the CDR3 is TGTGCCAGCAGTGACAAGCGGATCCAAGAGACCCAGTACTTC. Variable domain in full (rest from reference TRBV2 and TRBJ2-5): EPEVTQTPSHQVTQMGQEVILRCVPISNHLYFYWYRQILGQKVEFLVSFYNNEISEKSEIFDDQFSVERPDGSNFTLKIRSTKLEDSAMYFCASSDKRIQETQYFGPGTRLLVL.

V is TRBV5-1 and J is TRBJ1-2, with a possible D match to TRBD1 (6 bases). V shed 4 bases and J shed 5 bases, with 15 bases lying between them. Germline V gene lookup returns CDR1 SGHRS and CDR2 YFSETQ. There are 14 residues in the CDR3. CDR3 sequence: CASSQADSTYGYTF. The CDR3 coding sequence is TGCGCCAGCAGCCAGGCGGACAGCACTTATGGCTACACCTTC.

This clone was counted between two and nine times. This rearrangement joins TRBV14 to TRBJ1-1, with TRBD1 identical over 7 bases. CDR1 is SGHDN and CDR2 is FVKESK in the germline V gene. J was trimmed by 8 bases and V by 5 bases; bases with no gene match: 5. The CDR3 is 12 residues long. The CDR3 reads CASSKPQGEAFF. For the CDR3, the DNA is TGTGCCAGCAGCAAGCCACAGGGGGAAGCTTTCTTT.

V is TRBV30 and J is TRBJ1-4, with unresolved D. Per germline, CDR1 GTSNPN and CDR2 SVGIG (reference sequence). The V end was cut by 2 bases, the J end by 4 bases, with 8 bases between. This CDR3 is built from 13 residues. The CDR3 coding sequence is TGTGCCTGGAGTTTGGGAAATAATGAAAAACTGTTTTTT. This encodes CAWSLGNNEKLFF.

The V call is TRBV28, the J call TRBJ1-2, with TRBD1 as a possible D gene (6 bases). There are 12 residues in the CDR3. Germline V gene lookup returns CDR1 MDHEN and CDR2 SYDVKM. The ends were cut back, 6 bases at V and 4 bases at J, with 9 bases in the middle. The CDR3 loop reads CASRVGGYGYTF. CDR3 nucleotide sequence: TGTGCCAGCAGAGTAGGGGGCTATGGCTACACCTTC.

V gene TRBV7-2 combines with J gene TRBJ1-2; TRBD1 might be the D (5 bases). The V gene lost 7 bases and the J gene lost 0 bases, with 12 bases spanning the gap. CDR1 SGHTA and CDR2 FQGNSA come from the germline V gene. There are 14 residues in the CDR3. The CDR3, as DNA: TGTGCCAGCAACCGGGGCTCGGCTAACTATGGCTACACCTTC. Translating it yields CASNRGSANYGYTF.

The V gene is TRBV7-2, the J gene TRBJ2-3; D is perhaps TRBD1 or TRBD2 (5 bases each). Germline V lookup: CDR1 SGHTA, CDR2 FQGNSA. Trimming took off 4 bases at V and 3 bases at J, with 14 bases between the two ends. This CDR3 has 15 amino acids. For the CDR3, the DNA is TGTGCCAGCAGCTCCGGGACGGTATTGACAGATACGCAGTATTTT. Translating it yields CASSSGTVLTDTQYF.

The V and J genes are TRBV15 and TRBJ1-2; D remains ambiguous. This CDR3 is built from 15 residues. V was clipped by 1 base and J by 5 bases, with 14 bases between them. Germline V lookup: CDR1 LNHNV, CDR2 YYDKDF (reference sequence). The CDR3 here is CATSRAQSHLYGYTF. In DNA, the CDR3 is TGTGCCACCAGCAGAGCCCAGTCCCACCTATATGGCTACACCTTC.

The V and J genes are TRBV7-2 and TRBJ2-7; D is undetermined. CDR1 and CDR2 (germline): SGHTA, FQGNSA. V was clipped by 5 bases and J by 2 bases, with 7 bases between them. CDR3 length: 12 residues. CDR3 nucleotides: TGTGCCAGCAGCACCCCCCCCTACGAGCAGTACTTC. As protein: CASSTPPYEQYF.

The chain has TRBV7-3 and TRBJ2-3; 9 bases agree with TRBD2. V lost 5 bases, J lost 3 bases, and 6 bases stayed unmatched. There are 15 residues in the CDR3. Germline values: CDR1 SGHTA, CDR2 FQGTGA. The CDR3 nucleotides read TGTGCCAGCAGCCCCCAAACTAGCGGGACAGATACGCAGTATTTT. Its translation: CASSPQTSGTDTQYF.

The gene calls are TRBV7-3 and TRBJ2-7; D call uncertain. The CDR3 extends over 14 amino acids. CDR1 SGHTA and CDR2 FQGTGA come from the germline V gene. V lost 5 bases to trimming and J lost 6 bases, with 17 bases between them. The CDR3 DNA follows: TGTGCCAGCAGCCCTGGGGTGCGGCAGAGCGAGCAGTACTTC. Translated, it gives CASSPGVRQSEQYF.

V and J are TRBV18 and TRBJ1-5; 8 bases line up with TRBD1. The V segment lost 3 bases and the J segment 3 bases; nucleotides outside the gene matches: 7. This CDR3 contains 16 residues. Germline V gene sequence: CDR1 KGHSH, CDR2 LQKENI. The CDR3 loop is CASSPNDRGYNQPQHF. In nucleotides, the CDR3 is TGTGCCAGCTCACCGAACGACAGGGGCTACAATCAGCCCCAGCATTTT.

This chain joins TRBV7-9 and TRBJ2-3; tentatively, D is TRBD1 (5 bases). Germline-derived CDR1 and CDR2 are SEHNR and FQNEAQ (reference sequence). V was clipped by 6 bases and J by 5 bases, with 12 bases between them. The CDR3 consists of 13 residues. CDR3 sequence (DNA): TGTGCCAGCAGTCCGAACCAGGGAGATACGCAGTATTTT. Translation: CASSPNQGDTQYF.

The chain's CDR3 is CASSLGTGYTEAFF. Here the CDR3 DNA reads TGTGCCAGCAGCCTAGGGACAGGATACACTGAAGCTTTCTTT. This chain joins TRBV5-4 and TRBJ1-1, with 8 bases fitting TRBD1. Trimming removed 4 bases from V and 3 bases from J; junction bases left unmatched: 5. This CDR3 contains 14 residues. From germline, CDR1 is SGHNT and CDR2 YYREEE (reference sequence).

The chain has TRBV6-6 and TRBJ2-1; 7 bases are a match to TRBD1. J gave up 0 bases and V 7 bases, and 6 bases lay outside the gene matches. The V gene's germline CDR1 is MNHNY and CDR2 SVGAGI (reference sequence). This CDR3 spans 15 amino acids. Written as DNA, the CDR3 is TGTGCCAGCAAACCCGGGACAGCCTCCTACAATGAGCAGTTCTTC. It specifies CASKPGTASYNEQFF.

The CDR3 sequence: CASSLTSGGKETQYF. CDR3 nucleotide sequence: TGTGCCAGCTCACTGACTAGCGGGGGTAAAGAGACCCAGTACTTC. J is TRBJ2-5 and V is TRBV18; 12 bases map to TRBD2. Germline V gives CDR1 KGHSH, CDR2 LQKENI. After removal of 4 bases from V and 3 bases from J, the junction contained 3 bases not matched to a gene. This CDR3 region has 15 residues.

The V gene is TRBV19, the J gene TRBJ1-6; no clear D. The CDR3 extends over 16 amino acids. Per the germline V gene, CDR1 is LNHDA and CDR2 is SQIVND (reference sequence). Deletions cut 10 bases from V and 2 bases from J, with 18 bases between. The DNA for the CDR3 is TGTGCCACCTCAATGGGGTCGATCACCTATAATTCACCCCTCCACTTT. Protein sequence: CATSMGSITYNSPLHF.

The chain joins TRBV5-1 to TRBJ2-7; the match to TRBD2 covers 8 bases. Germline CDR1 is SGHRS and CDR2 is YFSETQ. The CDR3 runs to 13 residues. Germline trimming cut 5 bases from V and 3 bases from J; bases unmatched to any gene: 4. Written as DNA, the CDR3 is TGCGCCAGCAGTCGGGGGGGAGTCTACGAGCAGTACTTC. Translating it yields CASSRGGVYEQYF.

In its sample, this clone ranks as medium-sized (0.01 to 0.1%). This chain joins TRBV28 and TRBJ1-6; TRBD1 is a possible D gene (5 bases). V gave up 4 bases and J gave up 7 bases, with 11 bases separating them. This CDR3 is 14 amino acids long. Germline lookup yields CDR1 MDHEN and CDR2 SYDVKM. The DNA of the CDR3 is TGTGCCAGCAGTTCCCCAGGGATGAATTCACCCCTCCACTTT. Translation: CASSSPGMNSPLHF.